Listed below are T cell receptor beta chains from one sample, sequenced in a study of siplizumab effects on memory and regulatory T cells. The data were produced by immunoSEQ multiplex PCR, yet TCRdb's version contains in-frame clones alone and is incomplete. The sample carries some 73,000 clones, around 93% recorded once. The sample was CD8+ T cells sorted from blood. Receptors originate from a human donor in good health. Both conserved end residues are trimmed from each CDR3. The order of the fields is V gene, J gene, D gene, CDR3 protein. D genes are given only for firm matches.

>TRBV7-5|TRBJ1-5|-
VRSASKPQH
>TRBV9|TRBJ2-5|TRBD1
ASSGDREDGETQY
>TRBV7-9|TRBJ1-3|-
ASSLVDSGNTIY
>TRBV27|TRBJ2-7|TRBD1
ASSPGQGRYEQY
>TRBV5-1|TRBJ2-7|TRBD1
ASSLETGWNEQY
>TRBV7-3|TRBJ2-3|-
ASSRGGTDTQY
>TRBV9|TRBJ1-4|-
ASSPSGDITNEKLF
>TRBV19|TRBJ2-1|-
ASRSSYNEQF
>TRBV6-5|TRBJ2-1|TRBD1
ASSPLDRSGDEQF
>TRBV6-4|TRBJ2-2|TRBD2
ASSDSSGGANTGELF
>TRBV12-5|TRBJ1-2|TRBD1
ASGLGTGLYGYT
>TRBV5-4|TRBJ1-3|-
ASSLDSTPGNTIY
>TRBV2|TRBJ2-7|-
ASSDQGIWSYEQY
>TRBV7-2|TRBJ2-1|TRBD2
ASSPWTSAGEEQF
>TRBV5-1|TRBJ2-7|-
ATNLDGSTYEQY
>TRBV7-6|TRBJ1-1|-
ASSPNLNTEAF
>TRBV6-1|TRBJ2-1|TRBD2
ASSSERGGNEQF
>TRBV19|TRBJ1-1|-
ASSTAGRGHTEAF
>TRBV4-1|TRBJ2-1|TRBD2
ASREGPSGYNEQF
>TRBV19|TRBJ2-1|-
ASSSTGLEGEQF
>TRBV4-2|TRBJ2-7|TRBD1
ASSQDWDRVEQY
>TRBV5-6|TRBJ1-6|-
ASSFDGFNSPLH
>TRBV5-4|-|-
ASSEPVRYEQY
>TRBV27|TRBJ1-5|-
ASSLSWNQPQH
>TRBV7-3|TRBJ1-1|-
ASSLGGSNTEAF
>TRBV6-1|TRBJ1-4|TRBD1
ASSAGQGHEKLF
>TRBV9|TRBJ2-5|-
ASSDPGHAWGETQY
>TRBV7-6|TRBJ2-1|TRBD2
ASSITTSGGVHNEQF
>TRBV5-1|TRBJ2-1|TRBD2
ASSFHKRGDYNEQF
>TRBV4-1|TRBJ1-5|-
ASSQPSQPQH
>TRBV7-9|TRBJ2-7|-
ASSPGISYEQY
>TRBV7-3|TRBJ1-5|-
ASRHKGNQPQH
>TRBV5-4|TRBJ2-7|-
ASSQDHGSSYEQY
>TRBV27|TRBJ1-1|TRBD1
ASSLGQGGTEAF
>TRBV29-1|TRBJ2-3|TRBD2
SVEDKETSGNTDTQY
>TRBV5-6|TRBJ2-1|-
ASRTASGTSSYNEQF
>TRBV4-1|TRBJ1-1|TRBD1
ASSLQGNLAF
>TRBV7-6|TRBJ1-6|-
ASSPELLGPTLH
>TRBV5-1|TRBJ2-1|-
ASLRGGHFNHNEQF
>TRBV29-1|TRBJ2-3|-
SVEGAQY
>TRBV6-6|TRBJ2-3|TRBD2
ASSPGGDTQY
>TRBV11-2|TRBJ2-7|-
ASSLPGGAYEQY
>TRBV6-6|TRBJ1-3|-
ASSYTADKATIY
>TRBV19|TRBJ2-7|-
ASSNAGAGTYEQY
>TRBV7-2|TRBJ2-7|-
ASSFGGTESYEQY
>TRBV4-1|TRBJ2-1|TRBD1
ASSWTGGPRGPDNEQF
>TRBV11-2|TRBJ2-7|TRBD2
ASSLAPSGGAYEQY
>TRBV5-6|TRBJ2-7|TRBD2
ASSLASSSGSSYEQY
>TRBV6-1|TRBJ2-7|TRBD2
ASSEARGGSYEQY
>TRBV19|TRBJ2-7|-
ASMGSGLPYEQY
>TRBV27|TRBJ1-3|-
ASSLKQGARRSGNTIY
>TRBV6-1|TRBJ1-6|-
ASSDDDTERWDSPLH
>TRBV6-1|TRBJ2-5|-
ASSEGTKYQETQY
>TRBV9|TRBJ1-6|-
ASSVLPGIDSPLH
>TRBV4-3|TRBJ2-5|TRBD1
ASSLDRGETQY
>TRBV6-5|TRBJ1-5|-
ASSYSIDQNQPQH
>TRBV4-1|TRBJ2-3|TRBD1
ASSQSGTGEADTQY
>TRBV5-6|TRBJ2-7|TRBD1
ASSLRDRGPYEQY
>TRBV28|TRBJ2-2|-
ASSTSIGTNTGELF
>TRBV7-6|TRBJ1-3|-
ASSLNSGLTSGNTIY